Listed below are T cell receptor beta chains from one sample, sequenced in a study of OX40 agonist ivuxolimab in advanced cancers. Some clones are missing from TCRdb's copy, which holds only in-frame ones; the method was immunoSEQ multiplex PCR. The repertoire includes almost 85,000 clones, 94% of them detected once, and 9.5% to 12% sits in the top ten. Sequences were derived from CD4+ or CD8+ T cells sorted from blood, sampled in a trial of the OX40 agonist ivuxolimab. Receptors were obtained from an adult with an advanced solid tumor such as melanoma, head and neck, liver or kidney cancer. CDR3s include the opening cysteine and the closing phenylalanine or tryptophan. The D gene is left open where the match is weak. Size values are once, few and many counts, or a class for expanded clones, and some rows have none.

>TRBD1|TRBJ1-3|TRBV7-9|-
TGTGCCAGCAGCTCACCCCCGACAGGGGGTTATGGAAACACCATATATTTT
CASSSPPTGGYGNTIYF
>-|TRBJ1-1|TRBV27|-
TGTGCCAGTAAGACTGGGGGTACTGAAGCTTTCTTT
CASKTGGTEAFF
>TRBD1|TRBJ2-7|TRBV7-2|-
TGTGCCAGCAGCCCAGGGACAGGCTCCTACGAGCAGTACTTC
CASSPGTGSYEQYF
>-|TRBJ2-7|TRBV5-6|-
TGTGCCAGCAGCACCGGACTGACTACCTACGAGCAGTACTTC
CASSTGLTTYEQYF
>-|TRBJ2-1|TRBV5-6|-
TGTGCCAGCACCATACGGGGGCGACATGAGCAGTTCTTC
CASTIRGRHEQFF
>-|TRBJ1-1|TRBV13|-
TGTGCCAGCAGCTTGCCCAGCGTAGGCTTAAACACTGAAGCTTTCTTT
CASSLPSVGLNTEAFF
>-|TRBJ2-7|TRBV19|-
TGTGCCAGTAGTACTACTGGGGCCTACGAGCAGTACTTC
CASSTTGAYEQYF
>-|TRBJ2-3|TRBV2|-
TGTGCCAGCAGTGAAGCGTGGGGGGTCGAAGATACGCAGTATTTT
CASSEAWGVEDTQYF
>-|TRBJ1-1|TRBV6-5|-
TGTGCCAGCAGTTTTACAGCGGGTGAAGCTTTCTTT
CASSFTAGEAFF
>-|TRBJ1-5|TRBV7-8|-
TGTGCCAGCAGCTTAGCGCCCGAGACAGCCATCAATCAGCCCCAGCATTTT
CASSLAPETAINQPQHF
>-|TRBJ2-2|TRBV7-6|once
TGTGCCAGCAGCCTTCCGGCGGCCACCGGGGAGCTGTTTTTT
CASSLPAATGELFF
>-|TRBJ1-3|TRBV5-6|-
TGTGCCAGCAGCTTCGGACTGTACTCTGGAAACACCATATATTTT
CASSFGLYSGNTIYF
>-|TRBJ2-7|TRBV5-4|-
TGTGCCAGCAGCTTGGCGGGATCCCCCTCCTACGAGCAGTACTTC
CASSLAGSPSYEQYF
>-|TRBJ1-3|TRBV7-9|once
TGTGCCAGCACCGGAACACATGAGGAAAACACCATATATTTT
CASTGTHEENTIYF
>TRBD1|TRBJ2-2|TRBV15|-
TGTGCCACCAGCAGAGTCGTAGGGACAGGGGACTTCGGTCACGGGGAGCTGTTTTTT
CATSRVVGTGDFGHGELFF
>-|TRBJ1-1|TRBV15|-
TGTGCCACCAGCACCTTCGCCGGGGAGGAAGCTTTCTTT
CATSTFAGEEAFF
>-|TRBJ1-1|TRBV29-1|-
TGCAGCGTTGTTCCGGGGGAGAACACTGAAGCTTTCTTT
CSVVPGENTEAFF
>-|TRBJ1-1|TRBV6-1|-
TGTGCCAGCACCCCAGGACAGCAAACTGAAGCTTTCTTT
CASTPGQQTEAFF
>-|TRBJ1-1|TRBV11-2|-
TGTGCCAGCAGCTTACGGCGGGGGGAAATGAACACTGAAGCTTTCTTT
CASSLRRGEMNTEAFF
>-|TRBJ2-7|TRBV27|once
TGTGCCAGCAGTTCGAGCTCCTACGAGCAGTACTTC
CASSSSSYEQYF
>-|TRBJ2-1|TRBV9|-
TGTGCCAGCAGCGTCGGGCCCAATGAGCAGTTCTTC
CASSVGPNEQFF
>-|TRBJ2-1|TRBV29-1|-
TGCAGCGTCACATGGGACACCAGCTCCTACAATGAGCAGTTCTTC
CSVTWDTSSYNEQFF
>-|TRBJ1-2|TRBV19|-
TGTGCCAGTAGTATAGGCCGGGGGTATGGCTACACCTTC
CASSIGRGYGYTF
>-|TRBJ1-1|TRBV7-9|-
TGTGCCAGCAGCTTAACTTCGGGCCGTCGTGGCACTGAAGCTTTCTTT
CASSLTSGRRGTEAFF
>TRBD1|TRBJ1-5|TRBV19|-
TGTGCCAGTAGTAGCTACTGGGACAGGCCAGGGGGCAATCAGCCCCAGCATTTT
CASSSYWDRPGGNQPQHF
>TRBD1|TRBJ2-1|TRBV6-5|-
TGTGCCAGCAGTTACCGGGGACAGGGGAATGAGCAGTTCTTC
CASSYRGQGNEQFF
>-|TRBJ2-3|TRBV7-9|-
TGTGCCAGCAGCTTGTGGGGGCGGGATAGCACAGATACGCAGTATTTT
CASSLWGRDSTDTQYF
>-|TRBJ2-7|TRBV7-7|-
TGTGCTAGCAGCTTAGCGGTGGGTTCCTACGAGCAGTACTTC
CASSLAVGSYEQYF
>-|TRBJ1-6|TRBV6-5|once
TGTGCCAGCAATCACAGGGATAATTCACCCCTCCACTTT
CASNHRDNSPLHF
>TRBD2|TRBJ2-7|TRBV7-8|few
TGTGCCAGCAGCTTAATGGCGGGAGTGGGGTACGAGCAGTACTTC
CASSLMAGVGYEQYF
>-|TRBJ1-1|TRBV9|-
TGTGCCAGCAGCGTAGGGGTCTTCGTAAACACTGAAGCTTTCTTT
CASSVGVFVNTEAFF
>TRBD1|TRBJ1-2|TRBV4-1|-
TGCGCCAGCAGCCGCTTAATAGCCGGGACAGGGAGGATGGGGGGCTACACCTTC
CASSRLIAGTGRMGGYTF
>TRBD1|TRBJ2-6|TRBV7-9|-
TGTGCCAGCAGCGCCGAAAATTTACTCCCGGGACAGGGGGCCAACGTCCTGACTTTC
CASSAENLLPGQGANVLTF
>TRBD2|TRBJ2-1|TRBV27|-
TGTGCCAGCAGCCGGGGGACTAGCCCTAACTCCTACAATGAGCAGTTCTTC
CASSRGTSPNSYNEQFF
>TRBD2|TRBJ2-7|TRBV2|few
TGTGCCAGCAGTGGGGCTAGCGGAGGTGAGCAGTACTTC
CASSGASGGEQYF
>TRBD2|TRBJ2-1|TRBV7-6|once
TGTGCCAGCAGCTTAGGGACTAGCGGGAATGAGCAGTTCTTC
CASSLGTSGNEQFF